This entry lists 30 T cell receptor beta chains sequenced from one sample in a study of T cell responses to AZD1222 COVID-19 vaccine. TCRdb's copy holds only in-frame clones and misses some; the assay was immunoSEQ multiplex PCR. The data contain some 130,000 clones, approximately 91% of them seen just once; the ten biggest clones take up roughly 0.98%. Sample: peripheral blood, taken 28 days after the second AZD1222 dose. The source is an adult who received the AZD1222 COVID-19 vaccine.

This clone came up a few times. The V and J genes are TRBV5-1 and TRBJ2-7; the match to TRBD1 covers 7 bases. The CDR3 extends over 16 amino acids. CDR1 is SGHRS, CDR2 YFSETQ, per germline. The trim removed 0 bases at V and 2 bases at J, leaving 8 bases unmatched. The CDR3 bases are TGCGCCAGCAGCTTGGGGGGGACAGTGATTACCTACGAGCAGTACTTC. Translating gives CASSLGGTVITYEQYF.

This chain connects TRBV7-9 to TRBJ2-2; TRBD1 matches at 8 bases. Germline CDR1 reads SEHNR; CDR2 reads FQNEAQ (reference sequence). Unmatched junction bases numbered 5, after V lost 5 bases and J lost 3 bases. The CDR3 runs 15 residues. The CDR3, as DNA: TGTGCCAGCAGCCCGGGACAGGTGTACACCGGGGAGCTGTTTTTT. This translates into CASSPGQVYTGELFF.

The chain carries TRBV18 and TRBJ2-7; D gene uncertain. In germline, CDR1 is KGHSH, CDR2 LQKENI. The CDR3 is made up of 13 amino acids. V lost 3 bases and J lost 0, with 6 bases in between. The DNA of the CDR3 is TGTGCCAGCTCACCTAGGACCTCCTACGAGCAGTACTTC. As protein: CASSPRTSYEQYF.

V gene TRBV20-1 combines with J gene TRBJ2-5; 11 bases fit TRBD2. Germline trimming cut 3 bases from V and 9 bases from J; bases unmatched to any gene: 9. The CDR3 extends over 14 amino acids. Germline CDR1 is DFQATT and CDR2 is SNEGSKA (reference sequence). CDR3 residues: CSASISGRVRAQYF. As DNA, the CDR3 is TGCAGTGCTAGTATTAGCGGGAGGGTCAGGGCCCAGTACTTC.

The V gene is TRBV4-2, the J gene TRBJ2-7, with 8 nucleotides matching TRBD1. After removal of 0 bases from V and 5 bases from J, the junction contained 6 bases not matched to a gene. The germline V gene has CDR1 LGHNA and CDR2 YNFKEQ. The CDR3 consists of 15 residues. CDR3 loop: CASSQEWTGWNEQYF. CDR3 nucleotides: TGTGCCAGCAGCCAAGAATGGACAGGGTGGAACGAGCAGTACTTC.

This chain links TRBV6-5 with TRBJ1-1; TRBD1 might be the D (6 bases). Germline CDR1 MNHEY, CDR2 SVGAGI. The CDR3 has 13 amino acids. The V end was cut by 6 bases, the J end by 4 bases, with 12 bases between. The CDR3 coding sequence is TGTGCCAGCAGCCGCGGGGGGCGCACTGAAGCTTTCTTT. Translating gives CASSRGGRTEAFF.

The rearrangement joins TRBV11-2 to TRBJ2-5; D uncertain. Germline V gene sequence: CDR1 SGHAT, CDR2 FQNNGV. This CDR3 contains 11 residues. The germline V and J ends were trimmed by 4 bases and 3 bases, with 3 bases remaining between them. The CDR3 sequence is CASSSEETQYF. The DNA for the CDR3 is TGTGCCAGCAGCTCCGAAGAGACCCAGTACTTC.

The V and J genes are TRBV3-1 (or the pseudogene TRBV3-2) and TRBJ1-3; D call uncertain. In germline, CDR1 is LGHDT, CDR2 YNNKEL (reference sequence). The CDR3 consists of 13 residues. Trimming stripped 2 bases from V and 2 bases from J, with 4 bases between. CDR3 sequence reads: CASSQNTGNTIYF. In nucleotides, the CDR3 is TGTGCCAGCAGCCAAAACACTGGAAACACCATATATTTT.

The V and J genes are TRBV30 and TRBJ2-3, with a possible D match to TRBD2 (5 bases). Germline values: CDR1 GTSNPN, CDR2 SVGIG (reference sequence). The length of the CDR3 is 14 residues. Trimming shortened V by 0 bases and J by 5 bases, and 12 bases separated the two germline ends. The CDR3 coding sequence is TGTGCCTGGAGTGTTGGTAGGGCGGGAGATACGCAGTATTTT. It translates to CAWSVGRAGDTQYF. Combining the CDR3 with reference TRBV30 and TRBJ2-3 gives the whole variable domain SQTIHQWPATLVQPVGSPLSLECTVEGTSNPNLYWYRQAAGRGLQLLFYSVGIGQISSEVPQNLSASRPQDRQFILSSKKLLLSDSGFYLCAWSVGRAGDTQYFGPGTRLTVL.

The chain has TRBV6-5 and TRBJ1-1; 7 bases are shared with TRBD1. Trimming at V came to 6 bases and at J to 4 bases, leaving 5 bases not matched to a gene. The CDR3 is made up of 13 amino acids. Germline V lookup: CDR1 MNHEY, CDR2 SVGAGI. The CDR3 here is CASRFGTVTEAFF. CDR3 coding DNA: TGTGCCAGCAGATTCGGGACAGTCACTGAAGCTTTCTTT.

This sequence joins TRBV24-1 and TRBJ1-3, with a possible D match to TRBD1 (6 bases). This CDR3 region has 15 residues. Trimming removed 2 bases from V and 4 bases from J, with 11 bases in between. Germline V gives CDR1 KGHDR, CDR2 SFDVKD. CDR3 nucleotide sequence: TGTGCCACCAGTGATTCACGGGACACCGGAAACACCATATATTTT. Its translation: CATSDSRDTGNTIYF.

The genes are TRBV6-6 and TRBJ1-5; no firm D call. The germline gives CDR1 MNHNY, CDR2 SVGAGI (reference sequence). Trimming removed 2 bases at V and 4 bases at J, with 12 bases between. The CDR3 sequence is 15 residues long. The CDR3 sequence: CASSYAGFSNQPQHF. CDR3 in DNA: TGTGCCAGCAGTTACGCCGGATTCTCAAATCAGCCCCAGCATTTT.

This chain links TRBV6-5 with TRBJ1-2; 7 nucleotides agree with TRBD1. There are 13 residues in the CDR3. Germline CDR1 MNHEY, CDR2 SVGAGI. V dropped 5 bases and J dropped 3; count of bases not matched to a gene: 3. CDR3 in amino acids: CASSIDRDYGYTF. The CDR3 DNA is TGTGCCAGCAGTATCGACAGGGACTATGGCTACACCTTC.

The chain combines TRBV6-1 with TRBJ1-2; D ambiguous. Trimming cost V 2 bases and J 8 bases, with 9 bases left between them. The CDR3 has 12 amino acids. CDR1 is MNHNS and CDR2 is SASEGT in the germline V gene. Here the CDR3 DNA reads TGTGCCAGCAGTGAAATAGGCAGGGGCTACACCTTC. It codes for CASSEIGRGYTF.

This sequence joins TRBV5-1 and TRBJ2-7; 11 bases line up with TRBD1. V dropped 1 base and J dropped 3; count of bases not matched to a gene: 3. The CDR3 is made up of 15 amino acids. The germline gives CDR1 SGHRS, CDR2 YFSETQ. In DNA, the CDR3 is TGCGCCAGCAGCTTGCGGACAGGGGGCCGCTACGAGCAGTACTTC. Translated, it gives CASSLRTGGRYEQYF. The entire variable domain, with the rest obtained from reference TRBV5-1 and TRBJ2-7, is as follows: KAGVTQTPRYLIKTRGQQVTLSCSPISGHRSVSWYQQTPGQGLQFLFEYFSETQRNKGNFPGRFSGRQFSNSRSEMNVSTLELGDSALYLCASSLRTGGRYEQYFGPGTRLTVT.

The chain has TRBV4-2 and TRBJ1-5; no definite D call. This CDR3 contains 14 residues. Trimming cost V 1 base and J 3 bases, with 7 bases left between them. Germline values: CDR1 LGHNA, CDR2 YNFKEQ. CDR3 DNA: TGTGCCAGCAGCCAAGTTAGGGACAATCAGCCCCAGCATTTT. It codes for CASSQVRDNQPQHF.

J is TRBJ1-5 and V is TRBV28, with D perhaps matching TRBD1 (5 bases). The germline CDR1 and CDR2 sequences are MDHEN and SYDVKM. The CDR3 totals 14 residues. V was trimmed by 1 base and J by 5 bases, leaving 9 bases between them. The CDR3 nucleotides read TGTGCCAGCAGTTTATTCGGGGCTCATCAGCCCCAGCATTTT. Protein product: CASSLFGAHQPQHF.

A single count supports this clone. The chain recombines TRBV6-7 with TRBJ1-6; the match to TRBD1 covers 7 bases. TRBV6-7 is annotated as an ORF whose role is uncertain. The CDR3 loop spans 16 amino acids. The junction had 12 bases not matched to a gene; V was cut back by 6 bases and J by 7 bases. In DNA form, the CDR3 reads TGTGCCAGCAGCTTCAGGAACAGGGGTAGCAATTCACCCCTCCACTTT. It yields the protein CASSFRNRGSNSPLHF.

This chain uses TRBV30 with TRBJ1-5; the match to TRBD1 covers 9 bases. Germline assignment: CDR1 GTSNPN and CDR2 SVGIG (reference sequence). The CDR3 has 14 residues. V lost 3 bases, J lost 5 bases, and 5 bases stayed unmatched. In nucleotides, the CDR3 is TGTGCCTGGAGCCGGACAGGGGTGGATCAGCCCCAGCATTTT. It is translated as CAWSRTGVDQPQHF.

CDR3 nucleotide sequence: TGTGCCAGCAGTATCCGGACAGGGGGCAACACTGAAGCTTTCTTT. Translated: CASSIRTGGNTEAFF. This chain joins TRBV11-1 and TRBJ1-1, with 11 bases identical to TRBD1. The CDR3 length is 15 residues. Germline CDR1 and CDR2: SGHAT and FQDESV (reference sequence). Trimming removed 6 bases from V and 2 bases from J; junction bases left unmatched: 5.

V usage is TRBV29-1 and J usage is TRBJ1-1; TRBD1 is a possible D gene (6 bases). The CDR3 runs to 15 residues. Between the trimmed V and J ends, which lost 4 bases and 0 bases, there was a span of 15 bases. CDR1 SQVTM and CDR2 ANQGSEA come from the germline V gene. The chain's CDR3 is CSVGTGGLMNTEAFF. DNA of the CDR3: TGCAGCGTTGGGACCGGGGGGCTCATGAACACTGAAGCTTTCTTT.

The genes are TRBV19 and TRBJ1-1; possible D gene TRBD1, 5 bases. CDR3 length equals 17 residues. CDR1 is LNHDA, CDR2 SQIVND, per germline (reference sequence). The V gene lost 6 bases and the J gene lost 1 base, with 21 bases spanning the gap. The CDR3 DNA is TGTGCCAGTAGCCACAGACAGAGCGTGGGGTCGAACACTGAAGCTTTCTTT. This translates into CASSHRQSVGSNTEAFF.

The CDR3 region has the DNA TGCGCCAGCAGCCAAGAACTAGCGGGAGGTCAAGAGACCCAGTACTTC. Residues: CASSQELAGGQETQYF. The chain carries TRBV4-1 and TRBJ2-5; 12 bases fit TRBD2. Germline trimming cut 0 bases from V and 2 bases from J; bases unmatched to any gene: 1. The germline V gene has CDR1 MGHRA and CDR2 YSYEKL. CDR3 length equals 16 residues.

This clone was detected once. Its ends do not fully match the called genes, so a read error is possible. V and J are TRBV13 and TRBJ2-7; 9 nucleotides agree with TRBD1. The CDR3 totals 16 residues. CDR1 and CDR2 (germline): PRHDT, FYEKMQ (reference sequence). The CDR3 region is CASSQGLGQGSSEQYF. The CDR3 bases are TGTGCCAGCAGTCAAGGGTTGGGACAGGGATCCTCCGAGCAGTACTTC. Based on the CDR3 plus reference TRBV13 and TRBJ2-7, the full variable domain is AAGVIQSPRHLIKEKRETATLKCYPIPRHDTVYWYQQGPGQDPQFLISFYEKMQSDKGSIPDRFSAQQFSDYHSELNMSSLELGDSALYFCASSQGLGQGSSEQYFGPGTRLTVT.

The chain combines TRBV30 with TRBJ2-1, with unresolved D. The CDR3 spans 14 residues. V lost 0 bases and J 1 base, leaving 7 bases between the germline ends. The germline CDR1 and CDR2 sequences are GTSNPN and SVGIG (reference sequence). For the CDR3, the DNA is TGTGCCTGGAGTGTAAAGGGATCCTACAATGAGCAGTTCTTC. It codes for CAWSVKGSYNEQFF. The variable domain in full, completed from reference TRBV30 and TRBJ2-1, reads SQTIHQWPATLVQPVGSPLSLECTVEGTSNPNLYWYRQAAGRGLQLLFYSVGIGQISSEVPQNLSASRPQDRQFILSSKKLLLSDSGFYLCAWSVKGSYNEQFFGPGTRLTVL.

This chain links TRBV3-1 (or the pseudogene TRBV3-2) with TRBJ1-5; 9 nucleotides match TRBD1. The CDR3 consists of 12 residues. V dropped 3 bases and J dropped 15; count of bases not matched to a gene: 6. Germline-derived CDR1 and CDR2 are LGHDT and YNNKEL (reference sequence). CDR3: CASSQTGGVRHF. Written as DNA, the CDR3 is TGTGCCAGCAGCCAGACAGGGGGGGTAAGGCATTTT.

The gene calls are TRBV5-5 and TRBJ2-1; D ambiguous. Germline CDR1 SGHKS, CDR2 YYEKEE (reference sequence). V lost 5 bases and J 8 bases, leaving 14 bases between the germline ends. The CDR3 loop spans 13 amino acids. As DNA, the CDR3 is TGTGCCAGCAGACCTAGGGCCAGCGATGAGCAGTTCTTC. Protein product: CASRPRASDEQFF.

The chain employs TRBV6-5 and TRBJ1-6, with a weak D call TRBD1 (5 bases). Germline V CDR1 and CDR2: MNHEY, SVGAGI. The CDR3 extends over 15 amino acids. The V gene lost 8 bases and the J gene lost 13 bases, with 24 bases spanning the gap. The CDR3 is CASFPKISGTTPLHF. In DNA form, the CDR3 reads TGTGCCAGCTTTCCTAAGATATCCGGGACTACCCCCCTCCACTTT.

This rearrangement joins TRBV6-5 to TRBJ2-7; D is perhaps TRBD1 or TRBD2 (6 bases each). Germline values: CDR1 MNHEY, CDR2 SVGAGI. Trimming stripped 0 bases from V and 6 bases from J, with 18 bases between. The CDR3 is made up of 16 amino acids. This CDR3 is CASSYSTQRGVGEQYF. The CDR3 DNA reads TGTGCCAGCAGTTACTCTACCCAAAGGGGGGTCGGCGAGCAGTACTTC.

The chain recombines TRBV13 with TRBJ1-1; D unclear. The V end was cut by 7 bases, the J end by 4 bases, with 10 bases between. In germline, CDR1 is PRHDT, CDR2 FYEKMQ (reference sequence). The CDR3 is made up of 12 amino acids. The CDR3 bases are TGTGCCAGCATTAGTGGCGGCACTGAAGCTTTCTTT. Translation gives CASISGGTEAFF.